This T cell receptor (beta chain) was documented in a study of cytomegalovirus exposure and HLA in healthy donors. The study's findings and limits: Donors were assumed by presence/absence analyses to have roughly uniform sequencing depth. The authors later linked a missense DCLRE1C variant to TCR beta V- and J-gene trimming.

Use of 60 Vbeta and 13 Jbeta primers characterized the PCR. The repertoire was sequenced with immunoSEQ multiplex PCR; TCRdb's copy has only in-frame clones and lacks some. The repertoire includes tens of thousands of clones, roughly 80% of them detected once, and under 9% sits in the top ten. Concerning this clone itself: Antigen: not known.

CDR3 length: 16 amino acids. Per germline, CDR1 SNHLY and CDR2 FYNNEI. Trimming removed 6 bases from V and 6 bases from J; junction bases left unmatched: 8. The genes are TRBV2 and TRBJ2-1; 13 bases match TRBD2. The receptor's source is a man in his 60s in good health and CMV-seropositive. The material sequenced was PBMCs. CDR3 amino acids: CASRGGLAGWGNEQFF. As DNA, the CDR3 is TGTGCCAGCAGAGGGGGACTAGCGGGATGGGGCAATGAGCAGTTCTTC.